This T cell receptor (beta chain) stems from a study of OX40 agonist ivuxolimab in advanced cancers. Across the study: Enrollees could have had prior anti-PD-1, anti-PD-L1 or anti-CTLA-4 therapy, which about 40% had received.

Concerning this clone itself: Its antigen is currently unknown.

Study-wide findings and caveats: On average, a greater number of expanded clones characterised CD8+ T cells relative to CD4+. Blood T cells, both CD4+ and CD8+, expanded clonally by week 6 at 0.1 to 3.0 mg/kg.

Some clones are missing from TCRdb's copy, which holds only in-frame ones; the method was immunoSEQ multiplex PCR. This repertoire shows under 65,000 clones, 85% found once; its top ten account for roughly 21%. CDR3 length: 12 residues. The V and J ends lost 5 bases and 0 bases respectively, with 3 bases between them. Germline-derived CDR1 and CDR2 are SGHTA and FQGNSA. The V gene is TRBV7-2, the J gene TRBJ2-3; D ambiguous. The sequence was obtained from an adult with an advanced solid tumor such as melanoma, head and neck, liver or kidney cancer. The sample was CD4+ or CD8+ T cells sorted from blood, taken in a trial of the OX40 agonist ivuxolimab. The CDR3 nucleotides read TGTGCCAGCAGCCCTAGCACAGATACGCAGTATTTT. Translating it yields CASSPSTDTQYF.